This TCR beta chain was sequenced in a study of shared clonotypes between healthy human individuals. Genomic DNA belonging to each subset was distributed in equal measure over several immunoSEQ plates. It was about 180 ng DNA, about 30,000 T cell genomes, that sorted-subset replicate PCRs used. TCRdb keeps only in-frame clones here, not all; method: immunoSEQ multiplex PCR. Among 2 million to 2.5 million clones listed, roughly 95% were seen once. CDR1 and CDR2 (germline): SGHTA, FQGTGA. CDR3 size: 15 residues. The junction had 4 bases not matched to a gene; V was cut back by 2 bases and J by 4 bases. The rearrangement links TRBV7-3 to TRBJ2-2, with 7 bases lining up with TRBD2. Specimen: naive CD4+ T cells sorted from blood. Stated subset: CD45RA+ positively selected. This TCR derives from a man younger than 35 in good health. CDR3 protein: CASSLPGGSTGELFF. CDR3 nucleotides: TGTGCCAGCAGCTTACCGGGGGGATCCACCGGGGAGCTGTTTTTT.